This TCR beta chain was retrieved from a study of OX40 agonist ivuxolimab in advanced cancers. Study at large: It was ivuxolimab, an agonistic anti-OX40 (CD134) antibody, that patients were treated with. Patients treated during dose escalation were battling hepatocellular carcinoma, melanoma, renal cell or head and neck cancer. A mean age of about 59 years, range about 20 to 79, was recorded, and approximately 85% were male. General study results and limits: People who partly responded at 0.1-3.0 mg/kg had some of the least clonal expansion seen.

Profiled with immunoSEQ multiplex PCR; TCRdb holds only in-frame clones, not every one. Among roughly 46,000 clones listed, around 90% were seen once. Remarks on this clone: The antigen is not known.

Trimming took 2 bases from V and 2 from J, leaving 4 bases between them. Germline V CDR1 and CDR2: KGHSH, LQKENI. CDR3 size: 14 residues. The chain employs TRBV18 and TRBJ2-6; D is undetermined. The TCR originated in an adult with an advanced solid tumor such as melanoma, head and neck, liver or kidney cancer. The material sequenced was CD4+ or CD8+ T cells sorted from blood, taken in a trial of the OX40 agonist ivuxolimab. This chain's CDR3 is CASSPSAGANVLTF. The DNA of the CDR3 is TGTGCCAGCTCACCATCCGCTGGGGCCAACGTCCTGACTTTC. Supplemented by reference TRBV18 and TRBJ2-6, the full variable domain reads NAGVMQNPRHLVRRRGQEARLRCSPMKGHSHVYWYRQLPEEGLKFMVYLQKENIIDESGMPKERFSAEFPKEGPSILRIQQVVRGDSAAYFCASSPSAGANVLTFGAGSRLTVL.